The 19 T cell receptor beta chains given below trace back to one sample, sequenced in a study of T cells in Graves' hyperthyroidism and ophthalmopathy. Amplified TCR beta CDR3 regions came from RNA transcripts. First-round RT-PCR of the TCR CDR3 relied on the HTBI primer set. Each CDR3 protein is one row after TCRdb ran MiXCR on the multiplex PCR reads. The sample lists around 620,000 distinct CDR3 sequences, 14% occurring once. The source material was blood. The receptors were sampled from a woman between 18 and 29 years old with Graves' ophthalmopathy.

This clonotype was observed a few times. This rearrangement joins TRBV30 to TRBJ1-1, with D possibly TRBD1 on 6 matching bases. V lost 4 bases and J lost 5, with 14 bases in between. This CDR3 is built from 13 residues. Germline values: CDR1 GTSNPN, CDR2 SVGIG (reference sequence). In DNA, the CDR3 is TGTGCCTGGATCCAAGGGGGGGTTACTGAAGCTTTCTTT. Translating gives CAWIQGGVTEAFF.

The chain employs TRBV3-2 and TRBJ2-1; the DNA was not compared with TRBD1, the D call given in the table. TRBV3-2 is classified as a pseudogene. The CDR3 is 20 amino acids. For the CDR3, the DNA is TGTGCCAGCAGCCAAGGAGAGATCGAAAAGGATAGGGACAGGGGCAATGAGCAGTTCTTC. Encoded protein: CASSQGEIEKDRDRGNEQFF.

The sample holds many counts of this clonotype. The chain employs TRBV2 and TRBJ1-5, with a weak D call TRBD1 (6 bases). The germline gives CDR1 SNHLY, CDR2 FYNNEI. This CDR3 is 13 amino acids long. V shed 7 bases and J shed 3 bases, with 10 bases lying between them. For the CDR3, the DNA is TGTGCCAGCAACAGGGAGGTCAATCAGCCCCAGCATTTT. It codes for CASNREVNQPQHF.

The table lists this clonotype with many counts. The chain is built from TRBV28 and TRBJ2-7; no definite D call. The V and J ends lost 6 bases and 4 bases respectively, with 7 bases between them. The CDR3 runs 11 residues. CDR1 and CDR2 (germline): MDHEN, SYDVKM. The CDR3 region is CASSFRYEQYF. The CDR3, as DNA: TGTGCCAGCAGCTTTCGGTACGAGCAGTACTTC. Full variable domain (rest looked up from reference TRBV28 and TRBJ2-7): DVKVTQSSRYLVKRTGEKVFLECVQDMDHENMFWYRQDPGLGLRLIYFSYDVKMKEKGDIPEGYSVSREKKERFSLILESASTNQTSMYLCASSFRYEQYFGPGTRLTVT.

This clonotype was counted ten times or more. The CDR3 bases are TGTGCCAGCAGTTTAACTAGCGGGAGGGACAATGAGCAGTTCTTC. It specifies CASSLTSGRDNEQFF. V is TRBV28 and J is TRBJ2-1; 13 nucleotides match TRBD2. V lost 2 bases and J lost 5; bases outside the gene matches: 0. This CDR3 region has 15 residues. Germline loops: CDR1 MDHEN, CDR2 SYDVKM.

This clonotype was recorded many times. The CDR3 coding sequence is TGTGCCAGCAGCTTGTGGGCAGGGGCAATCTCACCCCTCCACTTT. As protein: CASSLWAGAISPLHF. V gene TRBV5-8 combines with J gene TRBJ1-6; a possible D gene is TRBD1 (6 bases). The CDR3 consists of 15 residues. Germline V gives CDR1 SGHTS, CDR2 YDEGEE. Trimming pared 1 base from V and 10 bases from J, leaving 15 bases between.

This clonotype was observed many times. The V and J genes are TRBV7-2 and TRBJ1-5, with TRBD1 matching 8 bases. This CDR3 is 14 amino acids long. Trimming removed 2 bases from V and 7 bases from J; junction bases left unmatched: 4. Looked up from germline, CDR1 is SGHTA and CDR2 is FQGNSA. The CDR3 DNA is TGTGCCAGCAGCTTACAGGGGGCTCACCAGCCCCAGCATTTT. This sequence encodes CASSLQGAHQPQHF.

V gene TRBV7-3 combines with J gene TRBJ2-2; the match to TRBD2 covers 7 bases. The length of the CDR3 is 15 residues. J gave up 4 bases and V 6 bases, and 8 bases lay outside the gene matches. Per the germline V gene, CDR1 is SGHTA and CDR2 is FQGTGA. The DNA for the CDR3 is TGTGCCAGCAGAACTACTAGCGCGGCCACCGGGGAGCTGTTTTTT. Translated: CASRTTSAATGELFF.

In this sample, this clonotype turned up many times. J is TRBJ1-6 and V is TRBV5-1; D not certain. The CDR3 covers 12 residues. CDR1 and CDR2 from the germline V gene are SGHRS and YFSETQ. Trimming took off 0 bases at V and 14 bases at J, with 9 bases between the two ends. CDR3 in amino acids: CASSLAGQALHF. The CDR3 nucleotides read TGCGCCAGCAGCTTGGCCGGCCAGGCCCTCCACTTT.

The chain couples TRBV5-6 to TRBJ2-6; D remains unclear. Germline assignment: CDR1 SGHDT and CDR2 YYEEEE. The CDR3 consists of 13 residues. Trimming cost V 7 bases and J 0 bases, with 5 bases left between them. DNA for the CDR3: TGTGCCAGCGGATTCTCTGGGGCCAACGTCCTGACTTTC. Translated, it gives CASGFSGANVLTF.

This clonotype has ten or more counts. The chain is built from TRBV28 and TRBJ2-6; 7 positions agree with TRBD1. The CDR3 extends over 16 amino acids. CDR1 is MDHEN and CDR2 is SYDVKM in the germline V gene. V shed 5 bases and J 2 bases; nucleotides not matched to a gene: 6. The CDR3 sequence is CASSIQGFTGANVLTF. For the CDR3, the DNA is TGTGCCAGCAGTATACAGGGGTTCACTGGGGCCAACGTCCTGACTTTC. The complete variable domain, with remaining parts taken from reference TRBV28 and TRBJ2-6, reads DVKVTQSSRYLVKRTGEKVFLECVQDMDHENMFWYRQDPGLGLRLIYFSYDVKMKEKGDIPEGYSVSREKKERFSLILESASTNQTSMYLCASSIQGFTGANVLTFGAGSRLTVL.

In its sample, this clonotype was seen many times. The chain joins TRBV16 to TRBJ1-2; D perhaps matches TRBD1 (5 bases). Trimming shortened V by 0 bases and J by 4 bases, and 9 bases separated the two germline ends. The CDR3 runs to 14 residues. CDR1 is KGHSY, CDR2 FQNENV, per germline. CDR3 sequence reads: CASSQSMGTYGYTF. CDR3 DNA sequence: TGTGCCAGCAGCCAATCTATGGGGACCTATGGCTACACCTTC.

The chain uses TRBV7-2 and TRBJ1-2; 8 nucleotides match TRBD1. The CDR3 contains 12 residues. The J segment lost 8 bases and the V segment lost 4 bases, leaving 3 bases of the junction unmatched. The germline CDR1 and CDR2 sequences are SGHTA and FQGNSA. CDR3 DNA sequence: TGTGCCAGCAGCTATCGACAGGGGGGCTACACCTTC. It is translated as CASSYRQGGYTF.

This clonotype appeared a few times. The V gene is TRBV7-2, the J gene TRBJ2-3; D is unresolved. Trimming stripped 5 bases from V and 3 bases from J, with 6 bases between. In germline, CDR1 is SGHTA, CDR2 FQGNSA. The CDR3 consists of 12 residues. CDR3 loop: CASSGWTDTQYF. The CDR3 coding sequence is TGTGCCAGCAGCGGGTGGACAGATACGCAGTATTTT.

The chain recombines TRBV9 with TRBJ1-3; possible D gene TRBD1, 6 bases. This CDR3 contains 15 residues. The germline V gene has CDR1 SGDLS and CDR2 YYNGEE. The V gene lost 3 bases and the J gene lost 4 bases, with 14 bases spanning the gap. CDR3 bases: TGTGCCAGCAGCGCACAGGGATTGCGAGGAAACACCATATATTTT. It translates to CASSAQGLRGNTIYF.

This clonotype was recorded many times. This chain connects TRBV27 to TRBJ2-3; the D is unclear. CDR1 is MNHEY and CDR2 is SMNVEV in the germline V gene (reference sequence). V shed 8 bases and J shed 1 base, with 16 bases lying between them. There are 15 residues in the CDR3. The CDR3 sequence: CASSLRLGGTDTQYF. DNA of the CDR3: TGTGCCAGCTCCCTAAGGCTAGGCGGCACAGATACGCAGTATTTT.

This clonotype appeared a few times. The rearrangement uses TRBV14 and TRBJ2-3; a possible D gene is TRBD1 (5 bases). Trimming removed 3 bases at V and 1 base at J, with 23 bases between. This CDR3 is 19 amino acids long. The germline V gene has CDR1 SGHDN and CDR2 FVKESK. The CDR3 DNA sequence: TGTGCCAGCAGCCACCACATAGGACAACAAGGCCGAGGCACAGATACGCAGTATTTT. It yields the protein CASSHHIGQQGRGTDTQYF.

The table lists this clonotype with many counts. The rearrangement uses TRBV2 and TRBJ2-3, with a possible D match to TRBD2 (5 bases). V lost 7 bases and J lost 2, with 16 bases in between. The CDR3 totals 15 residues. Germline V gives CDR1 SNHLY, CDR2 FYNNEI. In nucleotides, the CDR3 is TGTGCCAGCACTAGCTTGGGCAGGTCCACAGATACGCAGTATTTT. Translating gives CASTSLGRSTDTQYF.

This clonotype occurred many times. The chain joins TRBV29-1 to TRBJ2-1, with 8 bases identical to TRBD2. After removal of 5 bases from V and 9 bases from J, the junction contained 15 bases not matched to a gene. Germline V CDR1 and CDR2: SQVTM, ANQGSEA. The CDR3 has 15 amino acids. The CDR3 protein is CSVPSAERELGEQFF. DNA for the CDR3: TGCAGCGTTCCCTCCGCCGAGCGGGAGTTAGGTGAGCAGTTCTTC.